These T cell receptor beta chains were read from a single sample in a study of control samples from healthy donors and cancer patients. Clones were sequenced by immunoSEQ multiplex PCR, and TCRdb holds only the in-frame ones, with some missing. The top ten hold around 8.9% of the sample, which has some 130,000 clones, 91% seen once. Sample: blood. All receptors come from a man aged 18 to 29 in good health. Both conserved end residues are trimmed from each CDR3.

V	J	CDR3
TRBV30	TRBJ1-6	AWSWGTKAYNSPLH
TRBV10-2	TRBJ1-4	ASSESLGTGTTNEKLF
TRBV18	TRBJ1-5	ASSPGREQPQH
TRBV7-9	TRBJ2-1	ASTSGGAYNEQF
TRBV9	TRBJ2-1	ASSVAGTGSHEQF
TRBV2	TRBJ2-5	ASSERWVPTQY
TRBV7-2	TRBJ2-2	ASSLSLAVNTGELF
TRBV30	TRBJ2-5	AWSVLYSGGAETQY
TRBV5-4	TRBJ2-1	ASSQGQGAPNEQF
TRBV19	TRBJ1-2	ASSNWQLGYT
TRBV2	TRBJ1-2	ASSLYFGYT
TRBV6-5	TRBJ2-7	ASSSQSGTAGYEQY
TRBV6-5	TRBJ2-1	ASSRGTYNEQF
TRBV5-5	TRBJ1-5	ASSLGQGGNQPQH
TRBV3-1/TRBV3-2	TRBJ2-5	ASSQQGRYQETQY
TRBV6-5	TRBJ1-1	ASSYSILEGTEAF
TRBV29-1	TRBJ1-1	SGLTGGDTEAF
TRBV29-1	TRBJ2-5	SVRLLGETQY
TRBV4-2	TRBJ2-7	ASSQRLEQY
TRBV11-3	TRBJ2-2	ASSLPGGELF
TRBV3-1/TRBV3-2	TRBJ2-1	ASSQEGWTTSSYNEQF
TRBV9	TRBJ2-3	ASSSLVSDTQY
TRBV7-2	TRBJ1-4	ASSLKGRSEKLF
TRBV6-2/TRBV6-3	TRBJ1-1	ASSAPSWGTEAF
TRBV3-1/TRBV3-2	TRBJ2-4	ASSQRNFGSKNIQY
TRBV27	TRBJ1-1	ASSLPGQFHPLNTEAF
TRBV15	TRBJ2-1	ATSRGGGIYNEQF
TRBV11-2	TRBJ1-1	ASSLEAGGNTEAF
TRBV12-5	TRBJ1-1	ASGLVPGGAFTEAF
TRBV6-1	TRBJ1-6	ASSEYSYNSPLH
TRBV6-5	TRBJ2-2	ASSFLAGGNTGELF
TRBV6-1	TRBJ1-5	ASSARPPGFNQPQH